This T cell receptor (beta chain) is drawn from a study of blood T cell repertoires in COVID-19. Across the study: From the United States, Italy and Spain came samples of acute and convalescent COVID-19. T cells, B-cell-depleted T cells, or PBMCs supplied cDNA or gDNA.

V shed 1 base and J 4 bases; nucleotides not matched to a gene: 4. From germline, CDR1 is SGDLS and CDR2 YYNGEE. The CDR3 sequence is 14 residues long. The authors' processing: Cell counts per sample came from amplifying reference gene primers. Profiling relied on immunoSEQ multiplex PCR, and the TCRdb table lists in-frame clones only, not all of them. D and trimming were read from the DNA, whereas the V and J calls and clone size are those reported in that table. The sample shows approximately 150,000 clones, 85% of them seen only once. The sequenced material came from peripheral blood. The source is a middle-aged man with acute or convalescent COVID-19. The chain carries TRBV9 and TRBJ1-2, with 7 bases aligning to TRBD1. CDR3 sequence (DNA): TGTGCCAGCAGCGTATCCGGGACAGTCTATGGCTACACCTTC. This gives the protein CASSVSGTVYGYTF.